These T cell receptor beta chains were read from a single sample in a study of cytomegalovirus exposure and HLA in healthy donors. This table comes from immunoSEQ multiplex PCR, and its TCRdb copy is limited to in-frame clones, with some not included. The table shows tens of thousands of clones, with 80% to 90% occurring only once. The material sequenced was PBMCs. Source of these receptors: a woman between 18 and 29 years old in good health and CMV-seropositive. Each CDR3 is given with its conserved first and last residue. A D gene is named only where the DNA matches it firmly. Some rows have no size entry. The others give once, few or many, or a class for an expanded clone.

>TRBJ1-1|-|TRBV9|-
TGTGCCAGCAGCCCCGAGGGTCGGAACACTGAAGCTTTCTTT
CASSPEGRNTEAFF
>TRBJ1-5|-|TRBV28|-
TGTGCCAGCAGTGATCAGGGAAATCAGCCCCAGCATTTT
CASSDQGNQPQHF
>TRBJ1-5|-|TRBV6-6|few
TGTGCCAGCAGTTTACAGGGCGATCAGCCCCAGCATTTT
CASSLQGDQPQHF
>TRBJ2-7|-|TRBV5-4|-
TGTGCCAGCAGCCCCTCCCCCCCTAGCCCTTCAACCTACGAGCAGTACTTC
CASSPSPPSPSTYEQYF
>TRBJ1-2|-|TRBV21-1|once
TGTGCCAGCAGCAAAGGCGGGGGAGGGTTACCTAACTATGGCTACACCTTC
CASSKGGGGLPNYGYTF
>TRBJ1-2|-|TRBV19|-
TGTGCCAGTAGTATCCCGACAGACCCCCGGGTTGGCTACACCTTC
CASSIPTDPRVGYTF
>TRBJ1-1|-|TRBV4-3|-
TGCGCCAGCAGCGCACCCGGTGGGGGGGGCACTGAAGCTTTCTTT
CASSAPGGGGTEAFF
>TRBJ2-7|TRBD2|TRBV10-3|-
TGTGCCAATAGAGGCGTGACTAGCCTCCCGCGCGAGCAGTACTTC
CANRGVTSLPREQYF
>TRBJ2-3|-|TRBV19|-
TGTGCCAGTAGTACACGGACAGTAACAGATACGCAGTATTTT
CASSTRTVTDTQYF
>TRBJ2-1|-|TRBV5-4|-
TGTGCCAGCAGGGAGGGGGGGCTAAATGAGCAGTTCTTC
CASREGGLNEQFF
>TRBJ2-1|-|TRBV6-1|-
TGTGCCAGCAATACACCCTACAATGAGCAGTTCTTC
CASNTPYNEQFF
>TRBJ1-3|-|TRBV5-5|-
TGTGCCAGCAGCCCGCGACAGGCCCTTCTCGGAAACACCATATATTTT
CASSPRQALLGNTIYF
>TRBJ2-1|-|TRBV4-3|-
TGCGCCAGCAGCCAAGGGACAGAACCCTCCTACAATGAGCAGTTCTTC
CASSQGTEPSYNEQFF
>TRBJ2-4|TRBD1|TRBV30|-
TGTGCCTGGAGTGCGTGGGGGACAGTGAACAAAAACATTCAGTACTTC
CAWSAWGTVNKNIQYF
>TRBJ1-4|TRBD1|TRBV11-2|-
TGTGCCAGCAGCTTAGCCGTAGGACAGGGAAGACTGTTTTTT
CASSLAVGQGRLFF
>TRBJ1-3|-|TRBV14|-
TGTGCCAGCAGCCAAGCGCGTCGCCTAAACACCATATATTTT
CASSQARRLNTIYF
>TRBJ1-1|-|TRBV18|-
TGTGCCAGCTCCCCTCAGGCCTGGAACACTGAAGCTTTCTTT
CASSPQAWNTEAFF
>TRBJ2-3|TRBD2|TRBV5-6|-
TGTGCCAGCAGCGTGGGACTAGCGGGGGCCTACACAGATACGCAGTATTTT
CASSVGLAGAYTDTQYF
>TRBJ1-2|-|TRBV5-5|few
TGTGCCAGCAGCTTGGGGACAGCCTCTTACGGCTACACCTTC
CASSLGTASYGYTF
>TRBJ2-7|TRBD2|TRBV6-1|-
TGTGCCAGCAGTTTTGCTAGCGGGGGGGCCTACGAGCAGTACTTC
CASSFASGGAYEQYF
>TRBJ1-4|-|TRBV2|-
TGTGCCAGCAGTGAAGCTAACGCGGCTATACTATTTTTT
CASSEANAAILFF
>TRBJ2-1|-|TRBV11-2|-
TGTGCCAGCAGCTTCTCCGCGTATGAGCAGTTCTTC
CASSFSAYEQFF
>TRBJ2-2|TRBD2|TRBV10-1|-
TGCGCCAGCAGACCCGGAGCCGGGGGGGGCACCGGGGAGCTGTTTTTT
CASRPGAGGGTGELFF
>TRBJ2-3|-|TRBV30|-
TGTGCCTGGAGTCCTCATCTCGAGCGGGGCACAGATACGCAGTATTTT
CAWSPHLERGTDTQYF
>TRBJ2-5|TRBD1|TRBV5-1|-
TGCGCCAGCAGCTCGGGACAGGGGAGCGAGACCCAGTACTTC
CASSSGQGSETQYF
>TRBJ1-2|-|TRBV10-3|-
TGTGCCATCAGTGAGTCGGGACAAAACTATGGCTACACCTTC
CAISESGQNYGYTF
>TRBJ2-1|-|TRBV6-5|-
TGTGCCAGCAGTCGTTACAATGAGCAGTTCTTC
CASSRYNEQFF
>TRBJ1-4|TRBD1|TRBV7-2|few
TGTGCCAGCAGCGGGGGTCCGGGACAGGTGAATGAAAAACTGTTTTTT
CASSGGPGQVNEKLFF
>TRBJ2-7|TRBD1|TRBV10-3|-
TGTGCCATCAGTGAGACGGGACAGGGCTACGAGCAGTACTTC
CAISETGQGYEQYF
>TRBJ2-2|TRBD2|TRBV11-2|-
TGTGCCAGCAGCCCCCAGCGGGGGACTCCCGGGGAGCTGTTTTTT
CASSPQRGTPGELFF
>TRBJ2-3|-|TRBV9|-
TGTGCCAGCAGCGCGGGAGTCCGCACAGATACGCAGTATTTT
CASSAGVRTDTQYF
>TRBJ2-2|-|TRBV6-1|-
TGTGCCAGCAGTAATAGGGGACTCAACACCGGGGAGCTGTTTTTT
CASSNRGLNTGELFF
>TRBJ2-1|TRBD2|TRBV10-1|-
TGCGCCAGCAGTGAGGAACTAGCGGGACTCAGTGAGCAGTTCTTC
CASSEELAGLSEQFF
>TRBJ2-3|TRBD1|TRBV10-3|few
TGTGCCATCAGGGGACAGGGGGAGAGCGATACGCAGTATTTT
CAIRGQGESDTQYF
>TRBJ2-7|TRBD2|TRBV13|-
TGTGCCAGCAGTCATACATGGGGACTAGCGGGAGCCTACGAGCAGTACTTC
CASSHTWGLAGAYEQYF
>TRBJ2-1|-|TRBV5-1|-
TGCGCCAGCAGTTATGGACAAGGGGGCTACAATGAGCAGTTCTTC
CASSYGQGGYNEQFF
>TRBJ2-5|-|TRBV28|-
TGTGCCACCTCGTCCATCGGAGGGCCCTCAGAGACCCAGTACTTC
CATSSIGGPSETQYF
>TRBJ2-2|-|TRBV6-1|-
TGTGCCAGCCAAAAGACGGGAACCGGGGAGCTGTTTTTT
CASQKTGTGELFF
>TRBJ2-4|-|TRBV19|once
TGTGCCAGTAGGCCCCCCTCGTCCCGAAGTAGCCCCATTCAGTACTTC
CASRPPSSRSSPIQYF
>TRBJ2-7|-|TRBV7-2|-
TGTGCCAGCAGCCTTGTACCGGGACATCACGAGCAGTACTTC
CASSLVPGHHEQYF
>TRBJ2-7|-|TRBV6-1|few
TGTGCCAGCAGACAGGCGGCCTACGAGCAGTACTTC
CASRQAAYEQYF
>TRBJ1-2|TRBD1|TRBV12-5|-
TGTGCTAGTGGTTCCACATCAGGGGGCGGCTATGGCTACACCTTC
CASGSTSGGGYGYTF
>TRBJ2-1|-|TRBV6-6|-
TGTGCCAGCAGCACTAATGATGGGTATCGCAATGAGCAGTTCTTC
CASSTNDGYRNEQFF
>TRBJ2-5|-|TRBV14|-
TGTGCCAGCAGCCAAGACCCCAAGACCCAGTACTTC
CASSQDPKTQYF
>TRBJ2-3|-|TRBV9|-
TGTGCCAGCAGCCCGCGAGGGAGAAACACAGATACGCAGTATTTT
CASSPRGRNTDTQYF
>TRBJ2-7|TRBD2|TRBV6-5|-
TGTGCCAGCAGTTTAGCGGGAGCCGAGCAGTACTTC
CASSLAGAEQYF
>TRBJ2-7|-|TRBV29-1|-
TGCAGCGTTGGAGGTAAGGGCGGGTCGTCCTACGAGCAGTACTTC
CSVGGKGGSSYEQYF
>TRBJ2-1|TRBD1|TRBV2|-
TGTGCCAGCAACGGACCCGGGACAGGGGGCGTTTATGAGCAGTTCTTC
CASNGPGTGGVYEQFF
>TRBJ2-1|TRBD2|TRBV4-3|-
TGCGCCAGCAGCCAAGATCTGACTAGCGGGGGGCCCGGCAATGAGCAGTTCTTC
CASSQDLTSGGPGNEQFF
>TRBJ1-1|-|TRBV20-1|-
TGCAGTGCTACAGGGTACACTGAAGCTTTCTTT
CSATGYTEAFF
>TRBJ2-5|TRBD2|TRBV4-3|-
TGCGCCAGCAGCCAAGATTGGGCGGGGGGGGAGACCCAGTACTTC
CASSQDWAGGETQYF
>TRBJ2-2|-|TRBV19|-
TGTGCCAGTAGTATTGGGGCCCGACGGCAGGTCACCGGGGAGCTGTTTTTT
CASSIGARRQVTGELFF